This TCR beta chain stems from a study of shared clonotypes between healthy human individuals. Study context: The study used three CD4 naive, three CD4 memory, two CD8 naive and one CD8 memory plate per donor.

With respect to this clone: The antigen remains undetermined.

Naive CD8 cells lacked CD45RO and underwent positive selection for CCR7, leaving out terminally differentiated effector memory CD45RA+ cells. Nashville, Tennessee was home to all donors, who were Caucasian adults. Study-level findings and limits: Read depth was anticipated to influence clonotype sharing among donors.

V was clipped by 1 base and J by 7 bases; unmatched bases: 4. CDR1 and CDR2 (germline): SEHNR, FQNEAQ (reference sequence). This CDR3 is 15 amino acids long. The protocol was immunoSEQ multiplex PCR, while the TCRdb copy is restricted to in-frame clones and leaves out a portion. This table holds 1.5 million to 2.5 million clones, about 95% found once. Material for sequencing was naive CD8+ T cells sorted from blood. The chain combines TRBV7-9 with TRBJ2-1; 10 bases align to TRBD2. This TCR was sampled from a man between 18 and 35 years old in good health. For the CDR3, the DNA is TGTGCCAGCAGCTTAGTAAGCGGGGGGGCGAATGAGCAGTTCTTC. It specifies CASSLVSGGANEQFF.